This TCR beta chain was profiled in a study of somatic mutations in cytotoxic T cells in rheumatoid arthritis. The data were produced by immunoSEQ multiplex PCR, yet TCRdb's version contains in-frame clones alone and is incomplete. Among 25,000 to 30,000 clones, roughly 82% were seen once, and the ten largest hold more than 4.5%. The sequenced sample consisted of CD8+ T cells sorted from blood. The sequence derives from a man in his fifties or sixties in good health.

The CDR3 reads CASSGQLGQTQYF. In DNA, the CDR3 is TGTGCCAGCAGTGGGCAACTCGGGCAGACCCAGTACTTC. V is TRBV2 and J is TRBJ2-5; D gene uncertain. The CDR3 loop spans 13 amino acids. Germline loops: CDR1 SNHLY, CDR2 FYNNEI. Trimming removed 4 bases at V and 6 bases at J, with 12 bases between.